This TCR beta chain was captured in a study of cytomegalovirus exposure and HLA in healthy donors. This clone has just one count. As yet, its antigen is unknown. General study results and limits: About 180 TCR beta chains were listed as cytomegalovirus-associated. In a later analysis, first-cohort TCR clusters were found to tend to co-occur in the 100 to 150 validation repertoires. Through in vitro validation, three CMV-associated chains were shown to be specific for CMV antigens. Reports described diagnosis of cytomegalovirus status by the classifier as highly specific and sensitive.

Assay: immunoSEQ multiplex PCR; the TCRdb copy retains only in-frame clones and omits some. The table shows fewer than 150,000 clones, with 85% to 90% occurring only once. Sequencing input: PBMCs. This clonotype was sampled from a man aged 25-45 years in good health and CMV-seronegative.

The CDR3 DNA follows: TGTGCCAGTGCGGGTCAGGGGATTTTTGATGAAGCTTTCTTT. Protein sequence: CASAGQGIFDEAFF. The chain employs TRBV6-5 and TRBJ1-1; D possibly corresponds to TRBD1 (6 bases). Germline lookup yields CDR1 MNHEY and CDR2 SVGAGI. CDR3 length equals 14 residues. V was trimmed by 9 bases and J by 7 bases, leaving 21 bases between them.